The entry that follows covers one T cell receptor (beta chain) sequence. Its cognate antigen is unknown. This entry is derived from a study of T cell responses to AZD1222 COVID-19 vaccine. Points from the study as a whole: Repertoires were sampled only after the peak T cell response. A mostly white British donor set with more females was recruited, and clonal diversity was possibly underestimated.

CDR3 length: 13 residues. Trimming left V 4 bases short and J 7 bases short, with 8 bases between. Germline V gene lookup returns CDR1 SNHLY and CDR2 FYNNEI. Sequenced by immunoSEQ multiplex PCR; TCRdb stores in-frame clones only, minus some. The data show roughly 120,000 clones, almost 95% seen once. Sequenced here: peripheral blood, sampled 28 days after the second AZD1222 dose. The TCR originated in an adult who received the AZD1222 COVID-19 vaccine. This chain links TRBV2 with TRBJ1-6; D is ambiguous. For the CDR3, the DNA is TGTGCCAGCAGTGCAGCCCGGAATTCACCCCTCCACTTT. This codes for CASSAARNSPLHF. The whole variable domain, filled in from reference TRBV2 and TRBJ1-6, reads EPEVTQTPSHQVTQMGQEVILRCVPISNHLYFYWYRQILGQKVEFLVSFYNNEISEKSEIFDDQFSVERPDGSNFTLKIRSTKLEDSAMYFCASSAARNSPLHFGNGTRLTVT.